The clone carrying this T cell receptor (beta chain) turned up a few times. Its antigen is unidentified. The CDR3 spans 16 residues. Trimming took off 5 bases at V and 4 bases at J, with 17 bases between the two ends. The germline CDR1 and CDR2 sequences are LNHNV and YYDKDF (reference sequence). The record originates from a study of blood T cells in healthy people across ages. Overall study findings and caveats: Naive CD4+ cell counts and diversity both ran higher in long-lived than in aged donors. Researchers judged that diversity estimates from one million T cells fell short of true values.

With a J-beta primer mix and a sample-barcoded 5' primer, a second PCR ran roughly 6 to 11 cycles. From the 5' RACE reads, TCRdb called clonotypes with MiXCR, one entry per CDR3 protein. Altogether around 800,000 distinct CDR3 sequences are present, roughly 26% being singletons, with the ten largest covering around 3%. The same data also went into a second study, on T cells of mothers and their children. This second report adds: Sequencing returned over 8.5 million TCR beta CDR3 reads per mother and 2.5 million to 3 million per child. It was observed that no persistent microchimeric T cell clones could be detected.

This TCR came from a boy younger than 18 in good health. Sequencing was carried out using blood. V gene TRBV15 combines with J gene TRBJ2-2, with D perhaps TRBD1 or TRBD2 (5 bases each). The CDR3 here is CATSYAFGATTGELFF. CDR3 in DNA: TGTGCCACCAGCTACGCTTTCGGGGCCACCACCGGGGAGCTGTTTTTT.